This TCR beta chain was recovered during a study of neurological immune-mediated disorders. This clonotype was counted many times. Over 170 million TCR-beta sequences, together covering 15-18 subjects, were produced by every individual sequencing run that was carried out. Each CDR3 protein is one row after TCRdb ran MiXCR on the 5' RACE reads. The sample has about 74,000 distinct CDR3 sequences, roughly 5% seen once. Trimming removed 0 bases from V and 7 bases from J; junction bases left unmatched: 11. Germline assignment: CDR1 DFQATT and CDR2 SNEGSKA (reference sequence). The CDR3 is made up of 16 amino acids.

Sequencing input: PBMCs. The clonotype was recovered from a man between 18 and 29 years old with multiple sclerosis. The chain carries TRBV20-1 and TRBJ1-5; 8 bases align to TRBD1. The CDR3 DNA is TGCAGTGCTAGAGATGACCCCGACAGGGGAAGGCAGCCCCAGCATTTT. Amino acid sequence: CSARDDPDRGRQPQHF.